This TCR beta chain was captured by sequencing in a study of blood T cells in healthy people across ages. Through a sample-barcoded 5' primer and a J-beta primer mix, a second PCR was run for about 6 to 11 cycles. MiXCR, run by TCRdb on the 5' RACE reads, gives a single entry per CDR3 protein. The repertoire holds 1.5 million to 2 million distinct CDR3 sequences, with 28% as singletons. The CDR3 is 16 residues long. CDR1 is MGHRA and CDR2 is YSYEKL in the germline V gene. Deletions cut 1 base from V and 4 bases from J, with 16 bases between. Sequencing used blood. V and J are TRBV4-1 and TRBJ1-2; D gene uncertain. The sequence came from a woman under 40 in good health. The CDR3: CASSQALRPDRYGYTF. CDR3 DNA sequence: TGCGCCAGCAGCCAAGCCCTCCGGCCAGATCGCTATGGCTACACCTTC.